The 22 T cell receptor beta chains given below trace back to one sample, sequenced in a study of CD8 T cells in ankylosing spondylitis (dated by TCRdb to about 2017). The method was 5' RACE. TCRdb shows the sequencer as Illumina HiSeq 2500. Using fastp trimming at Q25 and MiXCR clonotype assembly, TCRdb reanalyzed the public sequencing data and kept in-frame beta chains. CDR3 protein sequences are deduplicated, and each keeps its most common genes and DNA. Here the sample has around 140,000 distinct CDR3 sequences; 9.5% to 12% occur a single time. Less than 5% of the sample is in the top ten clones. Source material: blood, either unsorted or a sorted T cell fraction (not recorded which). The source is a female donor with ankylosing spondylitis or in good health (not recorded which).

This clonotype was detected many times. The rearrangement uses TRBV5-1 and TRBJ1-1, with a possible D match to TRBD1 (6 bases). From germline, CDR1 is SGHRS and CDR2 YFSETQ. V was trimmed by 0 bases and J by 1 base, leaving 19 bases between them. The CDR3 has 18 residues. CDR3 loop: CASSLALTGRGTNTEAFF. The CDR3 DNA follows: TGCGCCAGCAGCTTGGCCTTGACAGGACGGGGGACGAACACTGAAGCTTTCTTT.

The chain joins TRBV27 to TRBJ1-2; 7 positions agree with TRBD1. CDR1 MNHEY and CDR2 SMNVEV come from the germline V gene (reference sequence). The CDR3 extends over 18 amino acids. V trimming: 4 bases; J trimming: 2 bases; junction bases outside the gene matches: 16. The CDR3 loop reads CASSWPGPTDRINYGYTF. The CDR3 coding sequence is TGTGCCAGCAGTTGGCCGGGTCCTACGGACAGGATCAACTATGGCTACACCTTC.

This clonotype was observed at least ten times. The chain uses TRBV11-2 and TRBJ2-1, with TRBD2 identical over 13 bases. This CDR3 is 17 amino acids long. The V gene end was trimmed by 0 bases and the J gene end by 7 bases; junction bases not matched to a gene: 6. Germline V gene sequence: CDR1 SGHAT, CDR2 FQNNGV. CDR3 nucleotide sequence: TGTGCCAGCAGCTTAGAGTTGGGACTAGCGGGGTGGAATGAGCAGTTCTTC. This codes for CASSLELGLAGWNEQFF. Based on the CDR3 plus reference TRBV11-2 and TRBJ2-1, the full variable domain is EAGVAQSPRYKIIEKRQSVAFWCNPISGHATLYWYQQILGQGPKLLIQFQNNGVVDDSQLPKDRFSAERLKGVDSTLKIQPAKLEDSAVYLCASSLELGLAGWNEQFFGPGTRLTVL.

This clonotype appeared many times. The CDR3 region is CAISEESNQPQHF. Written as DNA, the CDR3 is TGTGCCATCAGTGAGGAGAGCAATCAGCCCCAGCATTTT. V and J are TRBV10-3 and TRBJ1-5; D uncertain. Germline CDR1 is ENHRY and CDR2 is SYGVKD. CDR3 length equals 13 residues. The V end was cut by 2 bases, the J end by 1 base, with 3 bases between.

Ten or more counts support this clonotype. The genes are TRBV29-1 and TRBJ2-7; no reliable D call. Per the germline V gene, CDR1 is SQVTM and CDR2 is ANQGSEA. This CDR3 is built from 11 residues. Deletions cut 6 bases from V and 4 bases from J, with 10 bases between. The CDR3 DNA sequence: TGCAGCGTCGATTACGGGTACGAGCAGTACTTC. Its translation is CSVDYGYEQYF.

Ten or more counts support this clonotype. A much larger clone lies a single base off, so this may be a read error. The genes are TRBV20-1 and TRBJ1-1, with a possible D match to TRBD1 (5 bases). Germline V CDR1 and CDR2: DFQATT, SNEGSKA (reference sequence). Between the trimmed V and J ends, which lost 0 bases and 1 base, there was a span of 6 bases. The length of the CDR3 is 13 residues. CDR3 amino acids: CSARDGGNTEAFF. The CDR3 nucleotides read TGCAGTGCTAGAGATGGGGGGAACACTGAAGCTTTCTTT.

The chain employs TRBV5-1 and TRBJ1-1; possible D gene TRBD1, 6 bases. This CDR3 comprises 13 residues. CDR1 is SGHRS and CDR2 is YFSETQ in the germline V gene. V was trimmed by 5 bases and J by 8 bases, leaving 16 bases between them. The CDR3 DNA sequence: TGCGCCAGCAGTCGTCAGACAGGAGAGGAAGCTTTCTTT. This sequence encodes CASSRQTGEEAFF.

This clonotype was recorded many times. The rearrangement uses TRBV28 and TRBJ2-7, with no clear D. Germline V gene lookup returns CDR1 MDHEN and CDR2 SYDVKM. V was cut by 3 bases and J by 7 bases, with 19 bases left in between. This CDR3 has 15 residues. CDR3 coding DNA: TGTGCCAGCAGTTTTAGTGTGCACAGTCTTTTGGAGCAGTACTTC. Translated: CASSFSVHSLLEQYF.

In its sample, this clonotype was seen many times. The chain carries TRBV25-1 and TRBJ1-3; D is ambiguous. The germline V gene encodes CDR1 MGHDK and CDR2 SYGVNS. With 6 bases removed from V and 0 bases from J, the gap between germline ends came to 9 bases. The CDR3 spans 14 residues. This CDR3 reads CASRGDVSGNTIYF. DNA for the CDR3: TGTGCCAGCAGAGGAGACGTCTCTGGAAACACCATATATTTT. Supplemented by reference TRBV25-1 and TRBJ1-3, the full variable domain reads EADIYQTPRYLVIGTGKKITLECSQTMGHDKMYWYQQDPGMELHLIHYSYGVNSTEKGDLSSESTVSRIRTEHFPLTLESARPSHTSQYLCASRGDVSGNTIYFGEGSWLTVV.

This chain links TRBV28 with TRBJ1-4; D is undetermined. V shed 6 bases and J shed 7 bases, with 18 bases lying between them. From germline, CDR1 is MDHEN and CDR2 SYDVKM. This CDR3 is built from 15 residues. The CDR3 DNA is TGTGCCAGCAGAAAACCACGCGGAGGAGGTGAAAAACTGTTTTTT. This translates into CASRKPRGGGEKLFF.

This clonotype has ten or more counts. V usage is TRBV20-1 and J usage is TRBJ2-3; no firm D call. The V gene's germline CDR1 is DFQATT and CDR2 SNEGSKA (reference sequence). CDR3 length equals 14 residues. V was clipped by 0 bases and J by 1 base, with 8 bases between them. The CDR3 DNA sequence: TGCAGTGCTAGAGAAGAACCAGGCACAGATACGCAGTATTTT. Translated: CSAREEPGTDTQYF.

There are many counts of this clonotype. The chain is built from TRBV20-1 and TRBJ2-3, with D perhaps TRBD2 (6 bases). Germline CDR1 is DFQATT and CDR2 is SNEGSKA (reference sequence). This CDR3 region has 13 residues. The CDR3 nucleotides are TGCAGCGTTGCGGGACTTTATACAGATACGCAGTATTTT. It is translated as CSVAGLYTDTQYF.

Ten or more counts support this clonotype. J is TRBJ2-1 and V is TRBV6-4; TRBD1 matches 8 bases. The CDR3 is 16 amino acids. The germline V gene encodes CDR1 MRHNA and CDR2 SNTAGT. V dropped 7 bases and J dropped 2; count of bases not matched to a gene: 10. This chain's CDR3 is CASIRNPGGTYNEQFF. DNA of the CDR3: TGTGCCAGCATCCGCAACCCAGGGGGCACCTACAATGAGCAGTTCTTC.

At least ten counts were recorded for this clonotype. The genes are TRBV11-3 and TRBJ2-7; 9 bases line up with TRBD1. Germline V gene data show CDR1 as SGHNT and CDR2 as YENEEA. V shed 7 bases, J shed 3 bases, and the junction held 1 base outside the gene matches. The CDR3 has 12 residues. CDR3 region: CASMGQGYEQYF. DNA of the CDR3: TGTGCCAGCATGGGACAGGGCTACGAGCAGTACTTC.

There are many counts of this clonotype. This chain joins TRBV2 and TRBJ1-1, with a tentative D call TRBD1 (6 bases). CDR1 and CDR2 from the germline V gene are SNHLY and FYNNEI. V gave up 8 bases and J gave up 5 bases, with 12 bases separating them. This CDR3 comprises 12 residues. The CDR3 nucleotides are TGTGCCAGCTGTGGGGGGCGAACTGAAGCTTTCTTT. Translation: CASCGGRTEAFF. Full variable domain (missing parts from reference TRBV2 and TRBJ1-1): EPEVTQTPSHQVTQMGQEVILRCVPISNHLYFYWYRQILGQKVEFLVSFYNNEISEKSEIFDDQFSVERPDGSNFTLKIRSTKLEDSAMYFCASCGGRTEAFFGQGTRLTVV.

This clonotype was found many times. This rearrangement joins TRBV6-6 to TRBJ1-2; no clear D gene. V was pared by 11 bases and J by 6 bases, with 10 bases between. Per the germline V gene, CDR1 is MNHNY and CDR2 is SVGAGI (reference sequence). The CDR3 consists of 10 residues. CDR3 in DNA: TGTGCCCCTATGGTCCATGGCTACACCTTC. Its protein product is CAPMVHGYTF.

The table lists this clonotype with many counts. This rearrangement joins TRBV7-3 to TRBJ1-2; TRBD1 is a possible D gene (6 bases). Germline CDR1 is SGHTA and CDR2 is FQGTGA. This CDR3 is built from 15 residues. Trimming took off 10 bases at V and 4 bases at J, with 22 bases between the two ends. The CDR3 nucleotides read TGTGCCAACCCGATTGACTACAGGGAGGTCTATGGCTACACCTTC. It is translated as CANPIDYREVYGYTF.

This clonotype appeared many times. The chain uses TRBV12-3 or TRBV12-4 and TRBJ1-2; tentative D call: TRBD1 (5 bases). The CDR3 totals 14 residues. Deletions cut 6 bases from V and 4 bases from J, with 15 bases between. The CDR3 here is CASSPSGTGYGYTF. CDR3 DNA: TGTGCCAGCAGCCCAAGTGGGACCGGCTATGGCTACACCTTC.

The genes are TRBV10-2 and TRBJ2-3; tentatively, D is TRBD2 (6 bases). Germline CDR1 reads WSHSY; CDR2 reads SAAADI. The ends were cut back, 7 bases at V and 3 bases at J, with 14 bases in the middle. The CDR3 consists of 14 residues. The CDR3 reads CASTLSSGTDTQYF. The DNA for the CDR3 is TGCGCCAGCACTCTATCCAGCGGGACAGATACGCAGTATTTT.

Ten or more counts support this clonotype. One end of the junction varies from germline; a read error may be responsible. This chain joins TRBV28 and TRBJ1-5, with D perhaps TRBD1 (5 bases). CDR1 and CDR2 from the germline V gene are MDHEN and SYDVKM. This CDR3 contains 15 residues. DNA of the CDR3: TGTGCCAGCACCAGGGTGCCCGCTTACAATCAGACCCAGCATTTT. Protein product: CASTRVPAYNQTQHF. Filled out from reference TRBV28 and TRBJ1-5, the complete variable domain reads DVKVTQSSRYLVKRTGEKVFLECVQDMDHENMFWYRQDPGLGLRLIYFSYDVKMKEKGDIPEGYSVSREKKERFSLILESASTNQTSMYLCASTRVPAYNQTQHFGDGTRLSIL.

A note on this clonotype: A read error is possible here, since a much larger clone lies one base away. This sequence joins TRBV14 and TRBJ1-1; D not certain. CDR1 and CDR2 from the germline V gene are SGHDN and FVKESK. This CDR3 comprises 15 residues. CDR3 DNA sequence: TGTGCCGGCAGCCATCCTCAAACGGGGAACACTGAAGCTTTCTTT. It specifies CAGSHPQTGNTEAFF.

This clonotype was seen ten or more times. This sequence joins TRBV10-3 and TRBJ1-6, with D hard to call. This CDR3 has 16 amino acids. Germline assignment: CDR1 ENHRY and CDR2 SYGVKD. The V end was cut by 6 bases, the J end by 9 bases, with 21 bases between. The DNA for the CDR3 is TGTGCCATCAGCACCTCATCGCCCGGTTTTAGTTCACCCCTCCACTTT. This translates into CAISTSSPGFSSPLHF.